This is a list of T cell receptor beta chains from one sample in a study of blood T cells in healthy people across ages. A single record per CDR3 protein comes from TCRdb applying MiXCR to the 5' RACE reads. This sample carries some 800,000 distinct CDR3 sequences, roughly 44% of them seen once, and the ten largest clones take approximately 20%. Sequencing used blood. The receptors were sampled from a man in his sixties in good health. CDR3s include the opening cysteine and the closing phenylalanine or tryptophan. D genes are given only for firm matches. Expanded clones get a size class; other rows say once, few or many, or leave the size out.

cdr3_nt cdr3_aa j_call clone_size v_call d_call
TGCAGTGCTAGAGATGTGGGCGCCCCAACTAATGAAAAACTGTTTTTT CSARDVGAPTNEKLFF TRBJ1-4 few TRBV20-1 -
TGCAGTGCCCCCCGGTACGGGGGCACTGAAGCTTTCTTT CSAPRYGGTEAFF TRBJ1-1 few TRBV20-1 -
TGTGCCAGTAGTATGACGGCCAGGGGGCCTGACATTCGGTACTTC CASSMTARGPDIRYF TRBJ2-7 - TRBV19 TRBD1
TGTGCCAGCAGTCCCGTTGGCTCTGGGGCCAACGTCCTGACTTTC CASSPVGSGANVLTF TRBJ2-6 - TRBV27 -
TGCAGTGCTAGAGGTCTTGGGACAGCATATAACTACGAGCAGTACTTC CSARGLGTAYNYEQYF TRBJ2-7 few TRBV20-1 TRBD1
TGTGCCAGCAGCCCCACAGGGGGATTCTCCTACAATGAGCAGTTCTTC CASSPTGGFSYNEQFF TRBJ2-1 few TRBV7-9 TRBD1
TGTGCTAGCAGCTTGGACAGGGGGAGTGGGTACTTC CASSLDRGSGYF TRBJ2-5 - TRBV5-5 TRBD1
TGCAGTGCCCAGGACAGTCCTAATCAGCCCCAGCATTTT CSAQDSPNQPQHF TRBJ1-5 - TRBV20-1 -
TGTGCCAGCAGCCCACAGGGGAGGAAGTCACCCCTCCACTTT CASSPQGRKSPLHF TRBJ1-6 many TRBV12-3/TRBV12-4 TRBD1
TGCGCCAGCAACCACCGAGACAGGGGAGACGAAAAACTGTTTTTT CASNHRDRGDEKLFF TRBJ1-4 - TRBV4-3 TRBD1
TGTGCCAGCAGCGTAGGGTTGTCAGGGGGTGTGACCGAGCAGTACTTC CASSVGLSGGVTEQYF TRBJ2-7 - TRBV9 TRBD1
TGTGCCAGCAGCGCGAGGACAGGGGGCACCACGGAAGCTTTCTTT CASSARTGGTTEAFF TRBJ1-1 - TRBV9 TRBD1
TGTGCCAGCAGCGTAGGGTGGGGGCGGAACACTGAAGCTTTCTTT CASSVGWGRNTEAFF TRBJ1-1 many TRBV9 -
TGCAGTGCTAGAGACCCGGGACAGGGGGCCGTTTATAATTCACCCCTCCACTTT CSARDPGQGAVYNSPLHF TRBJ1-6 - TRBV20-1 TRBD1
TGTGCCGGCATTCAAGGGAGGACAGTTAATGAAAAACTGTTTTTT CAGIQGRTVNEKLFF TRBJ1-4 once TRBV25-1 -
TGTGCCAGCAGTCAGGGACAGAGCTCGAGCACTGAAGCTTTCTTT CASSQGQSSSTEAFF TRBJ1-1 - TRBV12-3/TRBV12-4 TRBD1